The 15 T cell receptor beta chains in this list originate from one sample, sequenced in a study of cytomegalovirus exposure and HLA in healthy donors. TCRdb's copy holds only in-frame clones and misses some; the assay was immunoSEQ multiplex PCR. The sample yields about 56,000 clones, approximately 95% seen once. The material sequenced was PBMCs. The receptors come from a woman younger than 30 in good health and CMV-seronegative.

This CDR3 reads CAWTRLEVNTEAFF. The DNA of the CDR3 is TGTGCCTGGACCCGCCTCGAGGTGAACACTGAAGCTTTCTTT. The rearrangement links TRBV30 to TRBJ1-1; D not resolved. Germline assignment: CDR1 GTSNPN and CDR2 SVGIG (reference sequence). Trimming stripped 4 bases from V and 0 bases from J, with 12 bases between. The CDR3 spans 14 residues.

The rearrangement links TRBV5-4 to TRBJ1-2; D is ambiguous. The CDR3 is made up of 13 amino acids. Deletions cut 0 bases from V and 7 bases from J, with 10 bases between. The germline CDR1 and CDR2 sequences are SGHNT and YYREEE (reference sequence). For the CDR3, the DNA is TGTGCCAGCAGCTTGGTCGGGGAGAGTGGCTACACCTTC. Amino acid sequence: CASSLVGESGYTF.

The chain links TRBV6-5 to TRBJ2-3; 8 bases line up with TRBD2. The CDR3 loop spans 16 amino acids. The ends lost 0 bases at V and 2 bases at J; junction bases unmatched: 4. Germline loops: CDR1 MNHEY, CDR2 SVGAGI. CDR3 bases: TGTGCCAGCAGTTACTCACTAGCGGCTCCCACAGATACGCAGTATTTT. Translation: CASSYSLAAPTDTQYF.

The chain couples TRBV7-2 to TRBJ2-3; 7 nucleotides agree with TRBD1. The CDR3 has 16 residues. The V gene end was trimmed by 5 bases and the J gene end by 4 bases; junction bases not matched to a gene: 12. Germline lookup yields CDR1 SGHTA and CDR2 FQGNSA. In DNA, the CDR3 is TGTGCCAGCAGCGACCCCAGAAGGGGGCGCGCAGATACGCAGTATTTT. Its protein product is CASSDPRRGRADTQYF.

In regard to this clone: The sample has other DNA sequences that encode this CDR3 too. The gene calls are TRBV9 and TRBJ1-2; 8 nucleotides agree with TRBD1. V shed 0 bases, J shed 2 bases, and the junction held 0 bases outside the gene matches. This CDR3 is 14 amino acids long. The germline gives CDR1 SGDLS, CDR2 YYNGEE. The CDR3 bases are TGTGCCAGCAGCGTAGGACAGGGGAACTATGGCTACACCTTC. The encoded protein is CASSVGQGNYGYTF.

The gene calls are TRBV5-4 and TRBJ1-2, with 9 bases lining up with TRBD1. The trim removed 0 bases at V and 4 bases at J, leaving 19 bases unmatched. Per the germline V gene, CDR1 is SGHNT and CDR2 is YYREEE (reference sequence). The CDR3 consists of 20 residues. The CDR3 loop is CASSLGGGTQGAPAGYGYTF. The CDR3 DNA follows: TGTGCCAGCAGCTTGGGTGGGGGCACACAGGGGGCGCCGGCTGGCTATGGCTACACCTTC. The complete variable domain, with remaining parts taken from reference TRBV5-4 and TRBJ1-2, reads ETGVTQSPTHLIKTRGQQVTLRCSSQSGHNTVSWYQQALGQGPQFIFQYYREEENGRGNFPPRFSGLQFPNYSSELNVNALELDDSALYLCASSLGGGTQGAPAGYGYTFGSGTRLTVV.

The chain is built from TRBV28 and TRBJ2-7; TRBD2 agrees at 7 bases. Per the germline V gene, CDR1 is MDHEN and CDR2 is SYDVKM. V lost 3 bases to trimming and J lost 6 bases; unmatched junction nucleotides: 11. The CDR3 spans 15 residues. CDR3 sequence (DNA): TGTGCCAGCAGTTTCCCCCCGGGGAGGGTGGGCGAGCAGTACTTC. Translated: CASSFPPGRVGEQYF.

The genes are TRBV19 and TRBJ2-3; TRBD2 matches at 8 bases. The germline gives CDR1 LNHDA, CDR2 SQIVND (reference sequence). J gave up 4 bases and V 6 bases, and 3 bases lay outside the gene matches. CDR3 length equals 13 residues. The CDR3 DNA reads TGTGCCAGTAGCGGGAGGGCCCCAGATACGCAGTATTTT. It specifies CASSGRAPDTQYF.

V gene TRBV10-3 combines with J gene TRBJ2-2, with 7 bases aligning to TRBD1. CDR1 is ENHRY, CDR2 SYGVKD, per germline. The J segment lost 3 bases and the V segment lost 2 bases, leaving 3 bases of the junction unmatched. The CDR3 totals 15 residues. The CDR3 region has the DNA TGTGCCATCAGTGAGGCCGGGACAGACACCGGGGAGCTGTTTTTT. As protein: CAISEAGTDTGELFF.

This chain joins TRBV6-6 and TRBJ1-1; maybe TRBD1 (6 bases). Trimming stripped 5 bases from V and 4 bases from J, with 14 bases between. This CDR3 has 14 amino acids. Germline V lookup: CDR1 MNHNY, CDR2 SVGAGI (reference sequence). The CDR3 region is CASSNRAESTEAFF. The CDR3 DNA reads TGTGCCAGCAGTAACAGGGCCGAAAGCACTGAAGCTTTCTTT.

The chain couples TRBV6-5 to TRBJ1-2; 7 positions match TRBD1. The germline V gene has CDR1 MNHEY and CDR2 SVGAGI. The ends lost 7 bases at V and 5 bases at J; junction bases unmatched: 10. CDR3 length equals 14 residues. The CDR3 reads CASNPRGVGYGYTF. The CDR3 DNA reads TGTGCCAGCAACCCCAGGGGGGTTGGTTATGGCTACACCTTC.

This sequence joins TRBV4-1 and TRBJ2-7; D might be TRBD2 (5 bases). Germline V gene lookup returns CDR1 MGHRA and CDR2 YSYEKL. Trimming shortened V by 1 base and J by 3 bases, and 13 bases separated the two germline ends. The CDR3 runs to 15 residues. CDR3 residues: CASSQVGEAGYEQYF. In nucleotides, the CDR3 is TGCGCCAGCAGCCAAGTCGGTGAGGCGGGCTACGAGCAGTACTTC.

The chain has TRBV6-5 and TRBJ1-2; D is possibly TRBD1 (5 bases). V lost 5 bases and J 6 bases, leaving 16 bases between the germline ends. The CDR3 sequence is 14 residues long. Germline CDR1 and CDR2: MNHEY and SVGAGI. The CDR3 loop is CASSKPDSPDGYTF. The CDR3 bases are TGTGCCAGCAGTAAACCCGACAGCCCCGATGGCTACACCTTC.

The rearrangement links TRBV5-4 to TRBJ1-1, with D uncertain. V lost 4 bases to trimming and J lost 1 base, with 11 bases between them. The CDR3 is 14 residues long. The germline gives CDR1 SGHNT, CDR2 YYREEE (reference sequence). CDR3 coding DNA: TGTGCCAGCAGCGGCAGGAACACGAACACTGAAGCTTTCTTT. Translation gives CASSGRNTNTEAFF.

The table lists this clone with a count of one. The CDR3 region is CAWSVGEGAWGTEAFF. The CDR3 DNA reads as TGTGCCTGGAGTGTAGGAGAGGGGGCTTGGGGTACTGAAGCTTTCTTT. The rearrangement links TRBV30 to TRBJ1-1, with TRBD1 identical over 7 bases. The V and J ends lost 0 bases and 5 bases, in that order; junction bases with no gene match: 12. The CDR3 has 16 residues. Germline CDR1 GTSNPN, CDR2 SVGIG (reference sequence).